This TCR beta chain is drawn from a study of OX40 agonist ivuxolimab in advanced cancers. About the investigation overall: Ivuxolimab was a fully human IgG2 agonistic monoclonal antibody targeting the costimulatory receptor OX40 (CD134). Intravenous ivuxolimab was administered to patients every 2 weeks at six dose levels: 0.01, 0.1, 0.3, 1.5, 3 and 10 mg/kg. Of the 50 to 55 dose-escalation patients, hepatocellular carcinoma was present in some 19, melanoma in roughly 15, renal cell carcinoma in 9 and head and neck cancer in 9. The dose-escalation cohort was around 84% male with a mean age of 60 years, ranging from roughly 20 to 80. Prior anti-PD-1, anti-PD-L1 or anti-CTLA-4 therapy was permitted, and about two fifths of dose-escalation patients had received checkpoint inhibitors. Three dose-escalation patients achieved partial responses, one with hepatocellular carcinoma and two with cutaneous melanoma. The purpose of peripheral TCRbeta sequencing was to test whether ivuxolimab changed TCR sequence diversity and led to clonal T-cell expansion. The monotherapy dose-escalation portion (N of about 49 patients) of the phase I ivuxolimab trial is reported in the paper.

The trial excluded patients who had a history of autoimmune disease or were on systemic immunosuppression. Peripheral blood for TCR sequencing was collected from all dose cohorts at baseline, on cycle 4 day 1, and on cycle 7 day 1. The samples were drawn from a first-in-human, open-label, multicenter phase I dose-escalation trial of ivuxolimab. Adults with locally advanced or metastatic head and neck squamous cell, hepatocellular, melanoma or renal cell carcinoma were enrolled in the trial. Before TCR sequencing, CD4+ and CD8+ T cells were separately sorted from peripheral blood. With regard to this clone: The specificity of this receptor is unknown. Within one base of it there is no much larger clone, and no base qualities were kept.

The paper's findings and limits, for the study overall: At doses of 0.1 to 3.0 mg/kg, clonal expansion of both CD4+ and CD8+ T cells in blood was seen between baseline and week 6. Low levels of normalized T-cell clonal expansion were also shown by some nonresponding patients. Antigen specificity was not determined for the clonally expanded peripheral T cells. In partial responders in the 0.1-3.0 mg/kg groups, normalized peripheral clonal expansion was found to be among the lowest, especially among CD8+ T cells. After ivuxolimab, expanded clones were on average more numerous among CD8+ T cells than among CD4+ T cells.

To sequence the TCRbeta CDR3 region, genomic DNA was isolated from the sorted cells. The immunoSEQ Assay was used to sequence the TCRbeta CDR3 regions. Entries here come from immuneACCESS through TCRdb and include only in-frame sequences with V and J called. Some clones fail to appear in such tables; in the studies checked, an unresolved V gene covers under half of the shortfall, and the cause of the remainder is unknown. This sample is represented by about 72,000 clones; 87% of them were singletons. 1.3% of the sample goes to the ten largest clones. The germline V gene encodes CDR1 SEHNR and CDR2 FQNEAQ (reference sequence). V is clipped by 3 bases and J by 0 bases, and the sequence between their germline boundaries is 9 bases long. The CDR3 covers 14 residues, taking in both the cysteine and the phenylalanine. Only CDR3 DNA is held: 42 bases, read in frame from base 1.

The chain was built from TRBV7-9 and TRBJ2-7; the D gene identity is not certain. This material consisted of CD4+ or CD8+ T cells sorted from blood, taken in a trial of the OX40 agonist ivuxolimab. The TCR sequence derives from an adult with an advanced solid tumor such as melanoma, head and neck, liver or kidney cancer. The DNA sequence is as follows: TGTGCCAGCAGCTTGGAACTTCCCTCCTACGAGCAGTACTTC. It encodes CASSLELPSYEQYF.